These T cell receptor beta chains were read from a single sample in a study of cytomegalovirus exposure and HLA in healthy donors. TCRdb's table, derived via immunoSEQ multiplex PCR, lists solely in-frame clones and lacks some. Of 110,000 to 150,000 clones in the sample, around three quarters were seen once. Sequenced input: PBMCs. The receptors here all came from a woman in her sixties in good health and CMV-seropositive. CDR3s include the opening cysteine and the closing phenylalanine or tryptophan. Each record gives: V gene, clone size, CDR3 length, J gene, D gene, CDR3 protein, CDR3 DNA. D genes are given only for firm matches. Where a row states a size, it is once, few, many or the class of an expanded clone; other rows omit it.

V: TRBV19
size: .
length: 19
J: TRBJ1-1
D: .
CDR3: CASSIDRWERGRGNTEAFF
DNA: TGTGCCAGTAGTATAGATCGGTGGGAAAGGGGCAGGGGGAACACTGAAGCTTTCTTT

V: TRBV5-1
size: .
length: 16
J: TRBJ2-7
D: TRBD2
CDR3: CASSPRTSGSSYEQYF
DNA: TGCGCCAGCAGCCCCCGGACTAGCGGGAGCTCCTACGAGCAGTACTTC

V: TRBV11-3
size: .
length: 15
J: TRBJ2-2
D: TRBD2
CDR3: CASSSGTSHTGELFF
DNA: TGTGCCAGCAGTTCCGGGACTAGCCATACCGGGGAGCTGTTTTTT

V: TRBV5-4
size: .
length: 15
J: TRBJ2-7
D: .
CDR3: CASSLQGGISYEQYF
DNA: TGTGCCAGCAGCTTACAGGGGGGGATCTCCTACGAGCAGTACTTC

V: TRBV28
size: .
length: 16
J: TRBJ1-4
D: .
CDR3: CASSSLGDTVTEKLFF
DNA: TGTGCCAGCAGTTCACTTGGGGACACCGTGACAGAAAAACTGTTTTTT

V: TRBV19
size: .
length: 13
J: TRBJ1-2
D: TRBD1
CDR3: CASRTGGSRGYTF
DNA: TGTGCCAGCCGGACAGGGGGTTCTAGAGGCTACACCTTC

V: TRBV28
size: .
length: 14
J: TRBJ1-5
D: .
CDR3: CASSAGEGNQPQHF
DNA: TGTGCCAGCAGCGCGGGAGAGGGCAATCAGCCCCAGCATTTT

V: TRBV28
size: few
length: 17
J: TRBJ2-6
D: TRBD1
CDR3: CASSLDRVNSGANVLTF
DNA: TGTGCCAGCAGTTTAGACAGGGTGAACTCTGGGGCCAACGTCCTGACTTTC

V: TRBV6-5
size: .
length: 13
J: TRBJ2-1
D: .
CDR3: CASRQDIYNEQFF
DNA: TGTGCCAGCAGACAGGACATCTACAATGAGCAGTTCTTC

V: TRBV6-1
size: .
length: 14
J: TRBJ2-1
D: TRBD1
CDR3: CASRATGGVYEQFF
DNA: TGTGCCAGCCGGGCGACAGGGGGCGTATATGAGCAGTTCTTC

V: TRBV4-1
size: once
length: 15
J: TRBJ1-3
D: .
CDR3: CASSRGQMTGNTIYF
DNA: TGCGCCAGCAGCCGGGGACAAATGACTGGAAACACCATATATTTT

V: TRBV28
size: .
length: 15
J: TRBJ2-6
D: TRBD1
CDR3: CASCTQGAGANVLTF
DNA: TGTGCCAGCTGCACACAGGGGGCTGGGGCCAACGTCCTGACTTTC

V: TRBV5-1
size: once
length: 14
J: TRBJ1-2
D: .
CDR3: CASSQEGANYGYTF
DNA: TGCGCCAGCAGCCAAGAGGGGGCTAACTATGGCTACACCTTC

V: TRBV29-1
size: once
length: 15
J: TRBJ2-7
D: .
CDR3: CSVEDQGGAGYEQYF
DNA: TGCAGCGTTGAAGATCAGGGGGGAGCGGGCTACGAGCAGTACTTC

V: TRBV18
size: .
length: 16
J: TRBJ1-5
D: .
CDR3: CASSPPSSGLVQPQHF
DNA: TGTGCCAGCTCACCACCGAGTTCGGGGTTGGTCCAGCCCCAGCATTTT

V: TRBV25-1
size: .
length: 15
J: TRBJ2-7
D: .
CDR3: CASSESAGWDYEQYF
DNA: TGTGCCAGCAGTGAATCCGCAGGGTGGGACTACGAGCAGTACTTC

V: TRBV9
size: .
length: 13
J: TRBJ1-1
D: TRBD1
CDR3: CASRVRGPGEAFF
DNA: TGTGCCAGCAGAGTCAGGGGGCCCGGTGAAGCTTTCTTT

V: TRBV2
size: .
length: 14
J: TRBJ2-7
D: TRBD1
CDR3: CASRKTGSSYEQYF
DNA: TGTGCCAGCAGGAAGACAGGGTCCTCCTACGAGCAGTACTTC

V: TRBV7-9
size: .
length: 16
J: TRBJ1-1
D: TRBD1
CDR3: CASSSSSGQGRSEAFF
DNA: TGTGCCAGCAGCTCCAGCTCCGGACAGGGGAGATCTGAAGCTTTCTTT

V: TRBV6-1
size: few
length: 15
J: TRBJ2-7
D: .
CDR3: CASRLLTGSDYEQYF
DNA: TGTGCCAGCAGACTTTTGACAGGCTCTGACTACGAGCAGTACTTC

V: TRBV5-8
size: .
length: 16
J: TRBJ2-1
D: TRBD2
CDR3: CASTNLPGGVHNEQFF
DNA: TGTGCCAGCACCAACCTTCCGGGGGGAGTCCACAATGAGCAGTTCTTC

V: TRBV7-6
size: .
length: 15
J: TRBJ2-5
D: TRBD1
CDR3: CASSYGQGALGEQYF
DNA: TGTGCCAGCAGCTACGGACAGGGGGCGTTGGGGGAGCAGTACTTC

V: TRBV21-1
size: .
length: 21
J: TRBJ2-1
D: .
CDR3: CASSTEGTGLLLSVGHNEQFF
DNA: TGTGCCAGCAGCACCGAGGGGACAGGACTGCTCCTCTCCGTGGGGCACAATGAGCAGTTCTTC

V: TRBV7-9
size: .
length: 11
J: TRBJ2-7
D: TRBD2
CDR3: CASSPGGEQYF
DNA: TGTGCCAGCAGCCCGGGGGGGGAGCAGTACTTC

V: TRBV7-9
size: few
length: 16
J: TRBJ1-1
D: TRBD1
CDR3: CASSTTGTGYYAEAFF
DNA: TGTGCCAGCAGCACGACCGGGACAGGGTATTACGCTGAAGCTTTCTTT

V: TRBV19
size: .
length: 15
J: TRBJ2-2
D: TRBD1
CDR3: CASRTQGAITGELFF
DNA: TGTGCCAGTAGGACACAGGGGGCTATCACCGGGGAGCTGTTTTTT

V: TRBV19
size: .
length: 15
J: TRBJ1-4
D: .
CDR3: CASSISTSPNEKLFF
DNA: TGTGCCAGTAGTATATCCACATCCCCTAATGAAAAACTGTTTTTT

V: TRBV2
size: .
length: 16
J: TRBJ1-5
D: TRBD1
CDR3: CASSDMGTGGVNLMHF
DNA: TGTGCCAGCAGTGATATGGGGACAGGGGGCGTCAATTTAATGCATTTT

V: TRBV7-9
size: .
length: 17
J: TRBJ1-5
D: .
CDR3: CASSHTRGLGGNQPQHF
DNA: TGTGCCAGCAGCCACACCAGGGGCCTGGGGGGCAATCAGCCCCAGCATTTT

V: TRBV10-3
size: .
length: 15
J: TRBJ2-3
D: .
CDR3: CAISVAVLSTDTQYF
DNA: TGTGCCATCAGTGTAGCGGTTCTAAGCACAGATACGCAGTATTTT

V: TRBV6-1
size: once
length: 13
J: TRBJ2-5
D: .
CDR3: CASCASVQETQYF
DNA: TGTGCCAGCTGCGCTAGCGTCCAAGAGACCCAGTACTTC

V: TRBV7-3
size: once
length: 16
J: TRBJ2-2
D: TRBD2
CDR3: CASSLSPGRGTGELFF
DNA: TGTGCCAGCAGCTTATCCCCCGGGAGGGGGACCGGGGAGCTGTTTTTT

V: TRBV2
size: .
length: 14
J: TRBJ1-1
D: .
CDR3: CASSPGHSNTEAFF
DNA: TGTGCCAGCAGTCCGGGACACTCGAACACTGAAGCTTTCTTT

V: TRBV14
size: .
length: 14
J: TRBJ1-1
D: .
CDR3: CASSRGQTNTEAFF
DNA: TGTGCCAGCAGCCGGGGACAAACGAACACTGAAGCTTTCTTT

V: TRBV5-8
size: .
length: 14
J: TRBJ2-7
D: TRBD1
CDR3: CASSSRQGTYEQYF
DNA: TGTGCCAGCAGCTCACGACAGGGTACCTACGAGCAGTACTTC

V: TRBV14
size: .
length: 12
J: TRBJ1-2
D: .
CDR3: CASRAQADGYTF
DNA: TGTGCCAGCAGAGCTCAGGCCGATGGCTACACCTTC

V: TRBV28
size: .
length: 16
J: TRBJ1-1
D: TRBD1
CDR3: CASSPLDRGRGTEAFF
DNA: TGTGCCAGCAGTCCATTGGACAGGGGGCGCGGCACTGAAGCTTTCTTT

V: TRBV29-1
size: many
length: 16
J: TRBJ2-3
D: TRBD1
CDR3: CSVEALGQGVIDTQYF
DNA: TGCAGCGTTGAAGCCTTAGGGCAGGGGGTGATAGATACGCAGTATTTT

V: TRBV28
size: .
length: 14
J: TRBJ1-2
D: .
CDR3: CASSTPTVHYGYTF
DNA: TGTGCCAGCAGTACCCCCACAGTCCACTATGGCTACACCTTC

V: TRBV6-1
size: few
length: 13
J: TRBJ1-5
D: TRBD1
CDR3: CASSTGGPQPQHF
DNA: TGTGCCAGCAGCACAGGGGGCCCTCAGCCCCAGCATTTT

V: TRBV28
size: .
length: 14
J: TRBJ2-7
D: .
CDR3: CASRARGLYYEQYF
DNA: TGTGCCAGCAGGGCCCGCGGGTTGTACTACGAGCAGTACTTC

V: TRBV6-5
size: few
length: 15
J: TRBJ1-3
D: TRBD1
CDR3: CASRPGQHSGNTIYF
DNA: TGTGCCAGCAGACCGGGACAGCACTCTGGAAACACCATATATTTT

V: TRBV2
size: .
length: 15
J: TRBJ1-3
D: .
CDR3: CASSARTASGNTIYF
DNA: TGTGCCAGCAGTGCCAGGACAGCCTCTGGAAACACCATATATTTT

V: TRBV5-1
size: .
length: 13
J: TRBJ1-1
D: .
CDR3: CASQDTKNTEAFF
DNA: TGCGCCAGCCAGGACACCAAGAACACTGAAGCTTTCTTT

V: TRBV9
size: few
length: 15
J: TRBJ1-1
D: .
CDR3: CASSLLQGGNTEAFF
DNA: TGTGCCAGCAGCTTATTACAGGGCGGAAACACTGAAGCTTTCTTT

V: TRBV6-6
size: .
length: 16
J: TRBJ1-5
D: .
CDR3: CASRQSGSYSNQPQHF
DNA: TGTGCCAGCAGGCAATCGGGGTCGTATAGCAATCAGCCCCAGCATTTT

V: TRBV6-5
size: few
length: 15
J: TRBJ1-1
D: TRBD1
CDR3: CASSQKRTGGTEAFF
DNA: TGTGCCAGCAGCCAAAAAAGAACAGGGGGCACTGAAGCTTTCTTT

V: TRBV6-1
size: .
length: 16
J: TRBJ1-5
D: .
CDR3: CASSEAIGHKGQPQHF
DNA: TGTGCCAGCAGTGAGGCGATTGGACACAAGGGGCAGCCCCAGCATTTT

V: TRBV28
size: .
length: 13
J: TRBJ1-1
D: .
CDR3: CAIAGGWGTEAFF
DNA: TGTGCCATCGCGGGAGGGTGGGGCACTGAAGCTTTCTTT

V: TRBV19
size: .
length: 15
J: TRBJ1-2
D: .
CDR3: CASLPSYQGIYGYTF
DNA: TGTGCCAGTTTACCAAGTTATCAGGGTATCTATGGCTACACCTTC

V: TRBV27
size: .
length: 14
J: TRBJ1-4
D: TRBD1
CDR3: CASSFSDRGQKLFF
DNA: TGTGCCAGCAGTTTCTCGGACAGGGGGCAGAAACTGTTTTTT

V: TRBV27
size: .
length: 16
J: TRBJ2-6
D: TRBD2
CDR3: CASRPGLISGANVLTF
DNA: TGTGCCAGCAGGCCGGGACTAATCTCTGGGGCCAACGTCCTGACTTTC

V: TRBV6-5
size: .
length: 13
J: TRBJ2-1
D: TRBD2
CDR3: CASSLAGGIEQFF
DNA: TGTGCCAGCAGTCTAGCGGGAGGGATTGAGCAGTTCTTC

V: TRBV19
size: .
length: 13
J: TRBJ2-7
D: TRBD2
CDR3: CASQGLAGREQYF
DNA: TGTGCCAGTCAGGGACTAGCGGGACGCGAGCAGTACTTC

V: TRBV5-6
size: .
length: 15
J: TRBJ2-1
D: TRBD2
CDR3: CASSLEGTSGRSQFF
DNA: TGTGCCAGCAGCTTGGAAGGGACTAGCGGGAGGAGTCAGTTCTTC